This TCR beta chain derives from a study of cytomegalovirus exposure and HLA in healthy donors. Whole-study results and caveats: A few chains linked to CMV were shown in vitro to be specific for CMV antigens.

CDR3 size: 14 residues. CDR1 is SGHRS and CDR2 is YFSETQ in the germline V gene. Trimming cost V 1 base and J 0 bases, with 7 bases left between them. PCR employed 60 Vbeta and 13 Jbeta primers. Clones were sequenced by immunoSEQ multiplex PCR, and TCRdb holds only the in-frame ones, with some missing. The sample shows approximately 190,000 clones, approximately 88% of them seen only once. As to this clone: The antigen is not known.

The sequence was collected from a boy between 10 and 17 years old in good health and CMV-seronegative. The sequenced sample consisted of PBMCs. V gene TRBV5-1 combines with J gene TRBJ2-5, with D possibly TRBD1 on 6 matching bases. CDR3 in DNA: TGCGCCAGCAGCTTGTCAGGGGACCAAGAGACCCAGTACTTC. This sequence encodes CASSLSGDQETQYF.